Detailed here is one TCR beta chain. The antigen is unknown. This specimen belongs to a study of chemoradiotherapy in HPV16-positive cancers. Study findings and constraints: Only a couple of HPV16-positive patients supplied the functional HPV-specificity definition. Candidate HPV-specific clones and E7-related TCR motifs grew in tumor during treatment.

Over chemoradiotherapy, repertoires were sampled more than once. The assay was immunoSEQ multiplex PCR, and TCRdb's table has in-frame clones only and misses some. Of 1,000 or so clones listed, about 90% are singletons. The CDR3 spans 14 residues. The V end lost 4 bases, the J end lost 4 bases, and 13 bases lay between the germline ends. CDR1 is MNHNS and CDR2 is SASEGT in the germline V gene. This receptor was taken from a human donor with HPV-associated anogenital cancer. The sequencing used tumor tissue, collected from a patient who underwent chemoradiotherapy. The V gene is TRBV6-1, the J gene TRBJ1-1; D gene uncertain. The CDR3 bases are TGTGCCAGCAGTGTCCAGCTGGATAGCACTGAAGCTTTCTTT. Protein sequence: CASSVQLDSTEAFF.